This T cell receptor (beta chain) was recovered during a study of blood T cell repertoires in COVID-19. Original analysis: It was from reference gene primer amplification that nucleated cell counts were estimated. The table came from immunoSEQ multiplex PCR; TCRdb's copy has only in-frame clones and leaves some out. V and J calls and clone size come straight from that table; D and trimming were deduced from the DNA. The table lists around 80,000 clones, about 80% of them singletons. Germline assignment: CDR1 DFQATT and CDR2 SNEGSKA (reference sequence). V gave up 3 bases and J gave up 7 bases; unmatched junction bases: 11. The CDR3 runs to 15 residues.

The chain uses TRBV20-1 and TRBJ2-1, with TRBD1 matching over 8 bases. What was sequenced was peripheral blood. The TCR originated in a man in his fifties with active or convalescent COVID-19. The CDR3 reads CSASQGASSGNEQFF. DNA for the CDR3: TGCAGTGCTAGTCAGGGGGCCTCCTCGGGGAATGAGCAGTTCTTC.